Following are 21 T cell receptor beta chains from one sample sequenced in a study of blood T cell repertoires in COVID-19. Clones were read by immunoSEQ multiplex PCR, and TCRdb kept only the in-frame ones, dropping some. Of tens of thousands of clones in the sample, less than 85% were seen once. Input material: peripheral blood. Receptors were obtained from a human donor in a cohort sampled during active COVID-19.

V and J are TRBV19 and TRBJ2-3; 8 bases are shared with TRBD1. Germline CDR1 and CDR2: LNHDA and SQIVND (reference sequence). Losses at the gene ends were 3 bases for V and 6 bases for J; bases not matched to a gene: 14. The CDR3 sequence is 17 residues long. This CDR3 is CASSIGVGTGLSDTQYF. CDR3 coding DNA: TGTGCCAGTAGTATTGGGGTCGGGACAGGTCTAAGTGATACGCAGTATTTT. The variable domain in full, completed from reference TRBV19 and TRBJ2-3, reads DGGITQSPKYLFRKEGQNVTLSCEQNLNHDAMYWYRQDPGQGLRLIYYSQIVNDFQKGDIAEGYSVSREKKESFPLTVTSAQKNPTAFYLCASSIGVGTGLSDTQYFGPGTRLTVL.

The chain recombines TRBV6-6 with TRBJ2-2; 8 bases map to TRBD1. The CDR3 contains 15 residues. V gave up 6 bases and J gave up 2 bases; unmatched junction bases: 5. CDR1 MNHNY and CDR2 SVGAGI come from the germline V gene (reference sequence). The CDR3, as DNA: TGTGCCAGCAGCGCCCAGGGGGCCAACACCGGGGAGCTGTTTTTT. It translates to CASSAQGANTGELFF.

The gene calls are TRBV28 and TRBJ2-5, with D perhaps TRBD1 (5 bases). The length of the CDR3 is 14 residues. Trimming shortened V by 3 bases and J by 5 bases, and 13 bases separated the two germline ends. The germline V gene has CDR1 MDHEN and CDR2 SYDVKM. CDR3 sequence (DNA): TGTGCCAGCAGTTTTACCAGGGTCCGGGAGACCCAGTACTTC. Its translation is CASSFTRVRETQYF.

This chain uses TRBV6-5 with TRBJ1-4; TRBD1 matches at 7 bases. In germline, CDR1 is MNHEY, CDR2 SVGAGI. The CDR3 sequence is 15 residues long. V lost 0 bases to trimming and J lost 7 bases; unmatched junction nucleotides: 5. The CDR3 nucleotides are TGTGCCAGCAGTTACTCTGCAGGGGGGATTGAAAAACTGTTTTTT. Residues: CASSYSAGGIEKLFF.

The V gene is TRBV19, the J gene TRBJ1-5; 11 bases align to TRBD1. J lost 2 bases, V lost 4 bases, and 4 bases had no gene match. Germline V CDR1 and CDR2: LNHDA, SQIVND (reference sequence). CDR3 length: 16 residues. The CDR3 nucleotides are TGTGCCAGTAGTAGAAGGACAGGGGGCGGCAATCAGCCCCAGCATTTT. It is translated as CASSRRTGGGNQPQHF.

The chain uses TRBV2 and TRBJ2-3; 10 bases agree with TRBD2. CDR1 is SNHLY and CDR2 is FYNNEI in the germline V gene. The CDR3 covers 16 residues. The V and J ends lost 4 bases and 4 bases, in that order; junction bases with no gene match: 8. CDR3 nucleotide sequence: TGTGCCAGCAGTGGCGGTTCTAGCGGGGGTGCAGATACGCAGTATTTT. It encodes CASSGGSSGGADTQYF.

The gene calls are TRBV30 and TRBJ1-4; TRBD1 is a possible D gene (5 bases). CDR3 length equals 16 residues. Per germline, CDR1 GTSNPN and CDR2 SVGIG (reference sequence). Between the trimmed V and J ends, which lost 0 bases and 8 bases, there was a span of 19 bases. The DNA of the CDR3 is TGTGCCTGGAGTGTTCCAACCGGGACTCAGGAGGAAAAACTGTTTTTT. Translated: CAWSVPTGTQEEKLFF.

This clone was observed a handful of times. The rearrangement links TRBV19 to TRBJ1-2; a weak D match, TRBD1 (5 bases). Germline CDR1 reads LNHDA; CDR2 reads SQIVND (reference sequence). This CDR3 has 14 residues. V dropped 3 bases and J dropped 3 bases, with 11 bases sitting between them. CDR3 loop: CASSIVGGDYGYTF. As DNA, the CDR3 is TGTGCCAGTAGTATCGTCGGGGGAGACTATGGCTACACCTTC.

V gene TRBV5-1 combines with J gene TRBJ2-7; 10 bases agree with TRBD1. The CDR3 length is 14 residues. V gave up 4 bases and J gave up 5 bases; unmatched junction bases: 6. Germline CDR1 is SGHRS and CDR2 is YFSETQ. CDR3 nucleotides: TGCGCCAGCAGCATGGGACAGGGGTACGACGAGCAGTACTTC. Its translation: CASSMGQGYDEQYF.

This chain links TRBV2 with TRBJ1-2, with 7 bases lining up with TRBD1. The germline V gene has CDR1 SNHLY and CDR2 FYNNEI. The junction had 2 bases not matched to a gene; V was cut back by 4 bases and J by 6 bases. The CDR3 has 12 residues. The CDR3 DNA reads TGTGCCAGCAGTGCAGACAGGGATGGCTACACCTTC. It translates to CASSADRDGYTF.

This clone occurred once. This rearrangement joins TRBV9 to TRBJ1-2; 10 bases line up with TRBD1. The V segment lost 2 bases and the J segment 6 bases; nucleotides outside the gene matches: 7. The CDR3 extends over 15 amino acids. Per germline, CDR1 SGDLS and CDR2 YYNGEE. The CDR3 coding sequence is TGTGCCAGCAGCGTGGGGACAGGGGTTGAGGATGGCTACACCTTC. Translating gives CASSVGTGVEDGYTF.

This clone showed up just once. This rearrangement joins TRBV2 to TRBJ2-7; 9 positions match TRBD1. The CDR3 is made up of 15 amino acids. CDR1 SNHLY and CDR2 FYNNEI come from the germline V gene. The V gene end was trimmed by 6 bases and the J gene end by 6 bases; junction bases not matched to a gene: 12. The CDR3 sequence is CASRGRDRVSGEQYF. In DNA form, the CDR3 reads TGTGCCAGCAGGGGCAGGGACAGGGTCTCTGGCGAGCAGTACTTC.

This clone was seen a few times. CDR3: CASSQEGQGKSSYNEQFF. The DNA of the CDR3 is TGTGCCAGCAGCCAAGAGGGACAGGGAAAAAGCTCCTACAATGAGCAGTTCTTC. The V call is TRBV4-2, the J call TRBJ2-1; 9 bases are a match to TRBD1. The length of the CDR3 is 18 residues. J was trimmed by 0 bases and V by 0 bases; bases with no gene match: 6. Germline V gene data show CDR1 as LGHNA and CDR2 as YNFKEQ.

The genes are TRBV27 and TRBJ2-1; 15 nucleotides align to TRBD2. Looked up from germline, CDR1 is MNHEY and CDR2 is SMNVEV (reference sequence). Germline trimming cut 6 bases from V and 10 bases from J; bases unmatched to any gene: 16. The CDR3 consists of 18 residues. CDR3 sequence: CASSFGTSGGTVKREQFF. CDR3 bases: TGTGCCAGCAGCTTCGGGACTAGCGGGGGGACCGTCAAACGGGAGCAGTTCTTC.

This clone showed up just once. The chain carries TRBV6-5 and TRBJ1-2, with 7 positions matching TRBD1. The CDR3 has 14 residues. Germline assignment: CDR1 MNHEY and CDR2 SVGAGI. V trimming: 5 bases; J trimming: 4 bases; junction bases outside the gene matches: 7. As DNA, the CDR3 is TGTGCCAGCAGTAGGGACAGCTACCTCTATGGCTACACCTTC. Its protein is CASSRDSYLYGYTF.

A few counts support this clone. V gene TRBV6-1 combines with J gene TRBJ1-5; D remains ambiguous. CDR1 is MNHNS and CDR2 is SASEGT in the germline V gene. V was cut by 1 base and J by 4 bases, with 5 bases left in between. The CDR3 is 13 residues long. The CDR3 here is CASSEVPNQPQHF. DNA for the CDR3: TGTGCCAGCAGTGAAGTTCCGAATCAGCCCCAGCATTTT.

The J gene is TRBJ1-2, the V gene TRBV5-6; 8 bases are a match to TRBD1. This CDR3 has 17 residues. Trimming cost V 2 bases and J 8 bases; bases outside gene matches: 17. Germline V gene lookup returns CDR1 SGHDT and CDR2 YYEEEE. The CDR3 loop reads CASSLRQGSSGGIGYTF. The CDR3 nucleotides read TGTGCCAGCAGCTTAAGACAGGGGAGTAGCGGGGGTATCGGCTACACCTTC.

J is TRBJ2-6 and V is TRBV30; the D gene is possibly TRBD2 (5 bases). The V end lost 4 bases, the J end lost 3 bases, and 13 bases lay between the germline ends. The CDR3 loop spans 15 amino acids. Germline CDR1 GTSNPN, CDR2 SVGIG (reference sequence). CDR3 nucleotides: TGTGCCTGGACCTCCAACGGGGTTGGGGCCAACGTCCTGACTTTC. Protein product: CAWTSNGVGANVLTF. Full variable domain (outside the CDR3, taken from reference TRBV30 and TRBJ2-6): SQTIHQWPATLVQPVGSPLSLECTVEGTSNPNLYWYRQAAGRGLQLLFYSVGIGQISSEVPQNLSASRPQDRQFILSSKKLLLSDSGFYLCAWTSNGVGANVLTFGAGSRLTVL.

Note on this clone: Possible read error: a much larger clone is one base away. This chain joins TRBV5-1 and TRBJ2-1, with 9 bases fitting TRBD2. Germline V lookup: CDR1 SGHRS, CDR2 YFSETQ. This CDR3 has 15 residues. J lost 0 bases, V lost 7 bases, and 5 bases had no gene match. The CDR3 here is CASGVSGSSYNEQFF. In DNA form, the CDR3 reads TGCGCCAGCGGCGTTAGCGGGAGCTCCTACAATGAGCAGTTCTTC.

This chain joins TRBV5-5 and TRBJ1-6; D not certain. Deletions cut 2 bases from V and 7 bases from J, with 13 bases between. The CDR3 is 15 residues long. CDR1 SGHKS and CDR2 YYEKEE come from the germline V gene (reference sequence). The CDR3 loop is CASSFSGRTNSPLHF. Written as DNA, the CDR3 is TGTGCCAGCAGCTTCTCGGGTAGAACCAATTCACCCCTCCACTTT.

This chain links TRBV4-1 with TRBJ2-1, with D perhaps TRBD1 (6 bases). With 0 bases removed from V and 4 bases from J, the gap between germline ends came to 13 bases. The CDR3 runs to 16 residues. CDR1 is MGHRA, CDR2 YSYEKL, per germline. The CDR3 here is CASSQEETGVYNEQFF. CDR3 DNA sequence: TGCGCCAGCAGCCAAGAGGAGACAGGTGTTTACAATGAGCAGTTCTTC.